This passage covers 30 T cell receptor beta chains from one sample sequenced in a study of CD8 T cells in ankylosing spondylitis. One entry per CDR3 protein, called by TCRdb with MiXCR from the 5' RACE reads. The profile shows about 400,000 distinct CDR3 sequences, 20% to 25% of them singletons. The specimen was blood, either unsorted or a sorted T cell fraction (not recorded which). The source is a male donor with ankylosing spondylitis or in good health (not recorded which).

The V gene is TRBV6-2 or TRBV6-3, the J gene TRBJ2-3; 9 bases match TRBD2. The CDR3 loop spans 18 amino acids. The V and J ends lost 11 bases and 6 bases, in that order; junction bases with no gene match: 24. Germline values: CDR1 MNHEY, CDR2 SVGEGT. CDR3 amino acids: CAAQGRSGGSYPPDTQYF. CDR3 bases: TGTGCCGCGCAGGGGCGGAGCGGGGGGAGCTACCCCCCGGATACGCAGTATTTT.

The V gene is TRBV7-9, the J gene TRBJ2-1, with 8 positions matching TRBD1. This CDR3 has 13 amino acids. The V gene end was trimmed by 5 bases and the J gene end by 8 bases; junction bases not matched to a gene: 5. Germline CDR1 is SEHNR and CDR2 is FQNEAQ (reference sequence). The CDR3 DNA sequence: TGTGCCAGCAGCAACAGGGGGGAGGATGAGCAGTTCTTC. Translated: CASSNRGEDEQFF.

This chain connects TRBV15 to TRBJ1-2; 8 bases align to TRBD1. V shed 0 bases, J shed 6 bases, and the junction held 6 bases outside the gene matches. There are 15 residues in the CDR3. Germline assignment: CDR1 LNHNV and CDR2 YYDKDF (reference sequence). The CDR3: CATSRDRWTGNGYTF. The CDR3 DNA follows: TGTGCCACCAGCAGAGATAGGTGGACAGGGAATGGCTACACCTTC.

The chain recombines TRBV6-5 with TRBJ2-1; D remains ambiguous. The CDR3 has 13 amino acids. V was pared by 4 bases and J by 6 bases, with 10 bases between. Germline CDR1 MNHEY, CDR2 SVGAGI. The CDR3 sequence is CASSSVHSNEQFF. In nucleotides, the CDR3 is TGTGCCAGCAGTTCGGTCCATAGCAATGAGCAGTTCTTC.

The chain uses TRBV28 and TRBJ2-5; perhaps TRBD1 as D (6 bases). Germline CDR1 is MDHEN and CDR2 is SYDVKM. CDR3 length: 15 amino acids. V was trimmed by 4 bases and J by 2 bases, leaving 14 bases between them. In DNA, the CDR3 is TGTGCCAGCAGTTCAACACAGGGAATTCAAGAGACCCAGTACTTC. This translates into CASSSTQGIQETQYF.

The CDR3 reads CASSEGVTNYGYTF. The CDR3 bases are TGTGCCAGCAGCGAGGGAGTTACTAACTATGGCTACACCTTC. The chain couples TRBV9 to TRBJ1-2, with D unresolved. Germline CDR1 is SGDLS and CDR2 is YYNGEE. The CDR3 loop spans 14 amino acids. V was pared by 3 bases and J by 0 bases, with 9 bases between.

The chain links TRBV30 to TRBJ2-5; D is unresolved. This CDR3 region has 17 residues. Germline V gene sequence: CDR1 GTSNPN, CDR2 SVGIG (reference sequence). Trimming removed 0 bases at V and 2 bases at J, with 19 bases between. The CDR3 DNA reads as TGTGCCTGGAGTGTACAAGTAGCTTTACTTATTCAAGAGACCCAGTACTTC. It codes for CAWSVQVALLIQETQYF.

This rearrangement joins TRBV4-2 to TRBJ2-2; D is perhaps TRBD2 (5 bases). The CDR3 is made up of 15 amino acids. V gave up 1 base and J gave up 7 bases, with 13 bases separating them. CDR1 and CDR2 from the germline V gene are LGHNA and YNFKEQ. The CDR3 DNA follows: TGTGCCAGCAGCCAAGCGGCCCCGGGGTACGGGGAGCTGTTTTTT. Its protein is CASSQAAPGYGELFF.

The chain recombines TRBV7-3 with TRBJ2-3, with 9 bases that match TRBD2. Losses at the gene ends were 1 base for V and 2 bases for J; bases not matched to a gene: 7. CDR3 length: 17 amino acids. In germline, CDR1 is SGHTA, CDR2 FQGTGA. The CDR3 DNA follows: TGTGCCAGCAGCTTAATCTCTAGCGGGGCTGTCACAGATACGCAGTATTTT. Amino acid sequence: CASSLISSGAVTDTQYF.

The chain recombines TRBV6-6 with TRBJ2-2, with D unresolved. V lost 6 bases and J lost 6, with 11 bases in between. This CDR3 contains 13 residues. The V gene's germline CDR1 is MNHNY and CDR2 SVGAGI (reference sequence). In DNA form, the CDR3 reads TGTGCCAGCAGAACTTGGACCCCCGGGGAGCTGTTTTTT. As protein: CASRTWTPGELFF.

The CDR3 region is CASSFRTGHYEQYF. The CDR3 bases are TGTGCCAGCAGTTTTCGGACAGGACACTACGAGCAGTACTTC. The chain joins TRBV12-3 or TRBV12-4 to TRBJ2-7, with TRBD1 matching over 7 bases. V lost 3 bases to trimming and J lost 3 bases; unmatched junction nucleotides: 5. This CDR3 is built from 14 residues.

This chain joins TRBV15 and TRBJ2-1; unclear D gene. This CDR3 region has 13 residues. Germline lookup yields CDR1 LNHNV and CDR2 YYDKDF (reference sequence). V was pared by 3 bases and J by 3 bases, with 6 bases between. The CDR3 region is CATSSGVYNEQFF. For the CDR3, the DNA is TGTGCCACCAGCAGTGGGGTCTACAATGAGCAGTTCTTC.

In this sample, this clonotype turned up a few times. V and J are TRBV5-5 and TRBJ2-3; D is uncertain. This CDR3 has 16 amino acids. The V gene lost 2 bases and the J gene lost 2 bases, with 15 bases spanning the gap. Per germline, CDR1 SGHKS and CDR2 YYEKEE (reference sequence). DNA for the CDR3: TGTGCCAGCAGCTTTCTGCAACTCGATTTCACAGATACGCAGTATTTT. Translated: CASSFLQLDFTDTQYF.

This clonotype was detected a few times. V usage is TRBV20-1 and J usage is TRBJ2-7, with 8 bases that match TRBD1. V was pared by 3 bases and J by 2 bases, with 3 bases of the junction left unmatched. Germline V gene data show CDR1 as DFQATT and CDR2 as SNEGSKA (reference sequence). The CDR3 totals 13 residues. The CDR3 loop reads CSASSGGPYEQYF. The CDR3 nucleotides are TGCAGTGCTAGTTCAGGGGGCCCCTACGAGCAGTACTTC.

This clonotype came up a few times. CDR3 nucleotide sequence: TGTGCCAGCAGCCAGTACACAGGAGCGGACTACGAGCAGTACTTC. Its protein product is CASSQYTGADYEQYF. The chain is built from TRBV3-1 and TRBJ2-7; the D gene could be TRBD1 or TRBD2 (5 bases each). There are 15 residues in the CDR3. Germline loops: CDR1 LGHDT, CDR2 YNNKEL (reference sequence). V was shortened by 3 bases and J by 3 bases, with 15 bases between the two germline ends.

This clonotype was observed a handful of times. The genes are TRBV4-1 and TRBJ2-3; 11 nucleotides match TRBD2. Unmatched junction bases numbered 10, after V lost 4 bases and J lost 4 bases. CDR1 is MGHRA and CDR2 is YSYEKL in the germline V gene. The CDR3 totals 17 residues. CDR3 sequence: CASSPPPSGGPPDTQYF. The CDR3 DNA sequence: TGCGCCAGCAGCCCACCTCCTAGCGGGGGGCCCCCAGATACGCAGTATTTT.

This clonotype was detected only once. The chain recombines TRBV9 with TRBJ2-6, with 10 nucleotides matching TRBD1. The CDR3 has 19 amino acids. V gave up 7 bases and J gave up 3 bases; unmatched junction bases: 16. CDR1 and CDR2 from the germline V gene are SGDLS and YYNGEE. The CDR3 region is CASSNGRGQGEFGANVLTF. For the CDR3, the DNA is TGTGCCAGCTCAAATGGTAGAGGACAGGGGGAGTTTGGGGCCAACGTCCTGACTTTC.

The chain links TRBV4-1 to TRBJ2-2; D possibly corresponds to TRBD1 (5 bases). Germline-derived CDR1 and CDR2 are MGHRA and YSYEKL. Trimming cost V 1 base and J 3 bases, with 9 bases left between them. CDR3 size: 15 residues. CDR3 sequence reads: CASSQGGLYTGELFF. The CDR3 region has the DNA TGCGCCAGCAGCCAAGGGGGCCTATACACCGGGGAGCTGTTTTTT.

V and J are TRBV20-1 and TRBJ2-2; 7 bases match TRBD1. J gave up 5 bases and V 3 bases, and 9 bases lay outside the gene matches. The CDR3 loop spans 15 amino acids. Germline V gene lookup returns CDR1 DFQATT and CDR2 SNEGSKA (reference sequence). CDR3 DNA: TGCAGTGCTAGGGCCCTCGGACAGGAAACCGGGGAGCTGTTTTTT. Translated: CSARALGQETGELFF.

The V call is TRBV3-1, the J call TRBJ2-5, with D unclear. Trimming shortened V by 0 bases and J by 3 bases, and 11 bases separated the two germline ends. There are 15 residues in the CDR3. Germline V gene data show CDR1 as LGHDT and CDR2 as YNNKEL (reference sequence). In nucleotides, the CDR3 is TGTGCCAGCAGCCAAGATCTCGGGCTAGAAGAGACCCAGTACTTC. This sequence encodes CASSQDLGLEETQYF.

This clonotype was detected only a few times. The J gene is TRBJ2-3, the V gene TRBV7-9; the match to TRBD1 covers 8 bases. V was clipped by 5 bases and J by 2 bases; unmatched bases: 3. This CDR3 is built from 14 residues. The V gene's germline CDR1 is SEHNR and CDR2 FQNEAQ (reference sequence). In DNA form, the CDR3 reads TGTGCCAGCAGCCCAGGGGGCAACACAGATACGCAGTATTTT. Amino acids: CASSPGGNTDTQYF.

This clonotype was detected only a few times. V and J are TRBV11-1 and TRBJ2-2; D tentatively reads TRBD1 or TRBD2 (5 bases each). Trimming stripped 3 bases from V and 3 bases from J, with 11 bases between. The CDR3 extends over 15 amino acids. CDR1 and CDR2 from the germline V gene are SGHAT and FQDESV (reference sequence). This CDR3 is CASSFGDHHTGELFF. Written as DNA, the CDR3 is TGTGCCAGCAGCTTCGGGGACCACCACACCGGGGAGCTGTTTTTT.

This clonotype came up once. An end of the junction does not agree with germline; a read error may underlie this. V usage is TRBV27 and J usage is TRBJ2-7; 7 positions match TRBD1. Germline V gene data show CDR1 as MNHEY and CDR2 as SMNVEV (reference sequence). The CDR3 is made up of 15 amino acids. CDR3 nucleotides: TGTACCAGCAGTTCCCGACAGGGAGATAGGTACGAGCAGTACTTC. Its translation is CTSSSRQGDRYEQYF.

CDR3 in amino acids: CASTLSVHYLKETQYF. CDR3 sequence (DNA): TGTGCCAGCACCCTCAGCGTACACTACCTTAAAGAGACCCAGTACTTC. The gene calls are TRBV6-1 and TRBJ2-5, with no clear D. The CDR3 contains 16 residues. Trimming shortened V by 7 bases and J by 3 bases, and 21 bases separated the two germline ends. Germline V gene sequence: CDR1 MNHNS, CDR2 SASEGT.

This clonotype was detected many times. J is TRBJ2-1 and V is TRBV29-1; D uncertain. Germline V gene sequence: CDR1 SQVTM, CDR2 ANQGSEA. The CDR3 is 13 amino acids. Trimming pared 2 bases from V and 0 bases from J, leaving 5 bases between. CDR3 bases: TGCAGCGTTGAACAACCCTCCTACAATGAGCAGTTCTTC. Its translation is CSVEQPSYNEQFF.

This chain uses TRBV10-3 with TRBJ2-1, with D possibly called TRBD1 or TRBD2 (6 bases each). Germline CDR1 is ENHRY and CDR2 is SYGVKD. V was pared by 2 bases and J by 2 bases, with 16 bases between. The CDR3 extends over 17 amino acids. This CDR3 is CAISEDFVGGPYNEQFF. The CDR3, as DNA: TGTGCCATCAGTGAGGACTTTGTGGGGGGCCCCTACAATGAGCAGTTCTTC.

This clonotype has just a few counts. The J gene is TRBJ1-1, the V gene TRBV3-1, with D tentatively TRBD1 (5 bases). From germline, CDR1 is LGHDT and CDR2 YNNKEL (reference sequence). Trimming cost V 4 bases and J 0 bases, with 12 bases left between them. The CDR3 is 15 residues long. Here the CDR3 reads CASSPTPGLNTEAFF. The CDR3 region has the DNA TGTGCCAGCAGCCCTACCCCGGGGCTGAACACTGAAGCTTTCTTT.

This clonotype was seen only a few times. This chain connects TRBV27 to TRBJ1-1; D possibly corresponds to TRBD1 (6 bases). The CDR3 contains 15 residues. V was clipped by 6 bases and J by 1 base, with 15 bases between them. Germline CDR1 is MNHEY and CDR2 is SMNVEV (reference sequence). CDR3: CASRTPQTGNTEAFF. DNA for the CDR3: TGTGCCAGCAGAACACCCCAGACAGGGAACACTGAAGCTTTCTTT.

The rearrangement links TRBV20-1 to TRBJ2-1; D possibly corresponds to TRBD2 (6 bases). Looked up from germline, CDR1 is DFQATT and CDR2 is SNEGSKA (reference sequence). The CDR3 has 15 amino acids. The V end was cut by 1 base, the J end by 5 bases, with 15 bases between. The CDR3 region is CSARAQAGMNNEQFF. In DNA form, the CDR3 reads TGCAGTGCTAGAGCTCAAGCGGGTATGAACAATGAGCAGTTCTTC.

In its sample, this clonotype was seen a few times. V and J are TRBV6-5 and TRBJ2-7, with TRBD1 as a possible D gene (6 bases). The germline CDR1 and CDR2 sequences are MNHEY and SVGAGI. This CDR3 has 15 residues. V was shortened by 4 bases and J by 0 bases, with 13 bases between the two germline ends. The CDR3 is CASSSTGYFSYEQYF. For the CDR3, the DNA is TGTGCCAGCAGTTCCACAGGGTACTTCTCCTACGAGCAGTACTTC.